These 27 T cell receptor beta chains came from one sample sequenced in a study of T cells in women clearing cervical HPV infection. TCRdb's copy holds only in-frame clones and misses some; the assay was immunoSEQ multiplex PCR. The sample totals about 34,000 clones. The specimen sequenced was blood buffy coat. The receptors originated from a woman between 18 and 75 years old with a cervical HPV16 infection that either progressed to CIN3+ or cleared (not recorded which).

Partial CDR3 DNA: TGTGCCAGCAGTGAAGCGCAGGGCCATAATTCACCA. This sequence encodes CASSEAQGHNSP. The entire CDR3 protein reads CASSEAQGHNSPLFF. The rearrangement uses TRBV2 and TRBJ1-4; possibly TRBD1 for D (5 bases). The read gets to within 3 residues of the CDR3 end, and the germline J gene fills in the rest. The CDR3 has 15 residues. Germline CDR1 and CDR2: SNHLY and FYNNEI.

A note on this clone: The CDR3 end lies 3 residues beyond the end of the read and is filled in from the germline J gene. The chain combines TRBV19 with TRBJ1-1; the match to TRBD1 covers 8 bases. Germline lookup yields CDR1 LNHDA and CDR2 SQIVND (reference sequence). This CDR3 spans 17 amino acids. V dropped 4 bases and J dropped 3; count of bases not matched to a gene: 13. Incomplete CDR3 DNA: TGTGCCAGTAGTAAAGACAGGGGAGGGTGGTATGACACTGAA. This encodes CASSKDRGGWYDTE. From start to end, the CDR3 is CASSKDRGGWYDTEAFF.

Turning to this clone: One end of the junction fails to match germline, which may point to a read error. The CDR3 end is not reached by the read, which stops 3 residues before it; the germline J gene fills it in. This sequence joins TRBV18 and TRBJ2-7, with 8 bases lining up with TRBD1. This CDR3 has 15 amino acids. Germline V lookup: CDR1 KGHSH, CDR2 LQKENI. CDR3 residues: CASPPQATGVDEQYF. The sequenced part of the CDR3 DNA is TGTGCCAGCCCACCGCAGGCGACAGGGGTCGACGAG.

CDR3 amino acids: CASSGQGWENTEAFF. The CDR3 DNA, read in part, is TGTGCCAGCAGCGGACAGGGATGGGAGAACACTGAA. This chain connects TRBV2 to TRBJ1-1, with 8 positions matching TRBD1. The sequenced fragment ends 3 residues before the CDR3 boundary, so the rest is inferred from the germline J gene. The CDR3 length is 15 residues. Germline loops: CDR1 SNHLY, CDR2 FYNNEI. V dropped 6 bases and J dropped 1; count of bases not matched to a gene: 7.

With regard to this clone: The sequenced fragment ends 3 residues before the CDR3 boundary, so the rest is inferred from the germline J gene. The chain recombines TRBV30 with TRBJ1-1; TRBD1 aligns across 9 bases. The CDR3 is 12 residues long. Trimming at V came to 7 bases and at J to 5 bases, leaving 5 bases not matched to a gene. CDR1 and CDR2 from the germline V gene are GTSNPN and SVGIG (reference sequence). CDR3 sequence reads: CASDRGGTEAFF. CDR3 bases read: TGTGCCTCTGACAGGGGGGGGACTGAA.

Regarding this clone: The read falls 3 residues short of the CDR3 end, and the missing part is taken from the germline J gene. The chain joins TRBV30 to TRBJ1-4, with TRBD1 as a possible D gene (5 bases). This CDR3 region has 12 residues. V lost 3 bases, J lost 4 bases, and 6 bases lay in between. CDR1 is GTSNPN and CDR2 is SVGIG in the germline V gene (reference sequence). CDR3 bases read: TGTGCCTGGAGGGGACTTAATGAAAAA. This gives the protein CAWRGLNEK. The whole CDR3 is CAWRGLNEKLFF.

Note on this clone: With the read ending 3 residues before the CDR3 end, the germline J gene is used to fill in that end. This chain joins TRBV7-3 and TRBJ2-2, with 8 nucleotides matching TRBD2. V was clipped by 2 bases and J by 4 bases; unmatched bases: 6. Looked up from germline, CDR1 is SGHTA and CDR2 is FQGTGA. The CDR3 runs 16 residues. Incomplete CDR3 DNA: TGTGCCAGCAGCTTAGCGGGGGGCGCCGGCACCGGGGAG. Translating gives CASSLAGGAGTGE. The entire CDR3 reads CASSLAGGAGTGELFF.

The CDR3 DNA, read in part, is TGTGCCAGCAGCTTAGGGACAGGGGACGAAAAG. Amino acid sequence: CASSLGTGDEK. The whole CDR3 region reads CASSLGTGDEKLFF. The chain couples TRBV7-2 to TRBJ2-2; 9 nucleotides agree with TRBD1. The CDR3 goes on 3 residues after the read ends, and that part is filled in from the germline J gene. CDR1 and CDR2 from the germline V gene are SGHTA and FQGNSA. This CDR3 has 14 residues.

As to this clone: The missing CDR3 end, 3 residues past where the read stops, is filled in from the germline J gene. V and J are TRBV18 and TRBJ2-7; 8 positions match TRBD2. The germline V gene encodes CDR1 KGHSH and CDR2 LQKENI. The CDR3 is 14 amino acids. Trimming cost V 5 bases and J 2 bases; bases outside gene matches: 5. The CDR3 is CASSLAGYTYEQYF. The CDR3 bases that were read are TGTGCCAGCTCATTAGCGGGGTACACCTACGAG.

With regard to this clone: The CDR3 end falls 3 residues outside the read, so it is completed with the germline J gene. The V call is TRBV7-3, the J call TRBJ2-4; 8 nucleotides line up with TRBD2. Germline CDR1 SGHTA, CDR2 FQGTGA. The CDR3 is 15 amino acids. The junction had 12 bases not matched to a gene; V was cut back by 5 bases and J by 9 bases. The sequenced CDR3 bases are TGTGCCAGCAGCACGGGCAGCGGGGGAGATGGCATT. Its protein product is CASSTGSGGDGI. The entire CDR3 is CASSTGSGGDGIQYF.

A note on this clone: The read is 3 residues too short to cover the CDR3 end, so that end is filled in from the germline J gene. The J gene is TRBJ1-2, the V gene TRBV5-1; TRBD1 aligns across 7 bases. The germline V gene encodes CDR1 SGHRS and CDR2 YFSETQ. V lost 5 bases and J lost 0; bases outside the gene matches: 4. There are 14 residues in the CDR3. CDR3 sequence reads: CASRGGTANYGYTF. CDR3 DNA (partial): TGCGCCAGCAGGGGAGGGACAGCTAACTATGGC.

Concerning this clone: Germline and junction disagree at one end, which may indicate a read error. The CDR3 end lies 3 residues beyond the end of the read and is filled in from the germline J gene. Within the sample, other DNA sequences also encode this same CDR3. The chain has TRBV2 and TRBJ1-3; TRBD1 matches 7 bases. The CDR3 has 16 amino acids. Germline lookup yields CDR1 SNHLY and CDR2 FYNNEI. The sequenced CDR3 bases are TGTGCCAGCACTGAACAGGGGTCGGGCTCTGGAAACACA. Translated: CASTEQGSGSGNT. The full CDR3 sequence reads CASTEQGSGSGNTIYF.

The CDR3 spells CASSEGRYPSTDTQYF. The sequenced part of the CDR3 DNA is TGTGCCAGCAGTGAGGGCCGGTACCCTAGCACAGATACG. The chain couples TRBV6-1 to TRBJ2-3; D is ambiguous. The read ends 3 residues shy of where the CDR3 ends; the end is completed using the germline J gene. The germline CDR1 and CDR2 sequences are MNHNS and SASEGT. This CDR3 spans 16 amino acids. V was pared by 3 bases and J by 0 bases, with 13 bases between.

On this clone itself: Additional DNA sequences in this sample encode the identical CDR3. The CDR3 region is CASSLGAGGTDTQYF. Incomplete CDR3 DNA: TGCGCCAGCAGCTTGGGTGCGGGGGGCACAGATACG. This chain joins TRBV5-1 and TRBJ2-3, with 7 nucleotides matching TRBD2. The CDR3 extends 3 residues past the end of the read, so its final part is completed from the germline J gene. Germline CDR1 SGHRS, CDR2 YFSETQ. V shed 0 bases and J 1 base; nucleotides not matched to a gene: 2. This CDR3 contains 15 residues.

As for this clone: The observed sequence ends 3 residues before the CDR3 terminus, with the missing tail filled in from the germline J gene. V gene TRBV28 combines with J gene TRBJ2-7, with TRBD1 identical over 8 bases. Trimming took 7 bases from V and 3 from J; bases not matched to a gene: 8. The CDR3 runs to 14 residues. Germline V CDR1 and CDR2: MDHEN, SYDVKM. The CDR3 is CASTLGTGGYEQYF. CDR3 DNA, as far as it was read: TGTGCCAGCACCCTCGGGACAGGAGGCTACGAG. Together with reference TRBV28 and TRBJ2-7, the CDR3 gives the full variable domain: DVKVTQSSRYLVKRTGEKVFLECVQDMDHENMFWYRQDPGLGLRLIYFSYDVKMKEKGDIPEGYSVSREKKERFSLILESASTNQTSMYLCASTLGTGGYEQYFGPGTRLTVT.

Concerning this clone: The DNA ends 3 residues before the CDR3 does, and the rest of the CDR3 is filled in from the germline J gene. The V and J genes are TRBV14 and TRBJ2-7, with TRBD1 identical over 10 bases. J lost 3 bases, V lost 1 base, and 9 bases had no gene match. The CDR3 contains 17 residues. Germline CDR1 SGHDN, CDR2 FVKESK. The CDR3 loop reads CASSQARGQGSFYEQYF. The CDR3 DNA, read in part, is TGTGCCAGCAGCCAAGCCAGGGGACAGGGGTCCTTCTACGAG.

Concerning this clone itself: The CDR3 end lies 3 residues beyond the end of the read and is filled in from the germline J gene. The chain couples TRBV5-1 to TRBJ2-2; perhaps D is TRBD1 or TRBD2 (5 bases each). Per germline, CDR1 SGHRS and CDR2 YFSETQ. Trimming took off 3 bases at V and 5 bases at J, with 8 bases between the two ends. The CDR3 sequence is 13 residues long. The CDR3 reads CASSSEGTGELFF. Incomplete CDR3 DNA: TGCGCCAGCAGCTCAGAGGGGACCGGGGAG. The whole variable domain, filled in from reference TRBV5-1 and TRBJ2-2, reads KAGVTQTPRYLIKTRGQQVTLSCSPISGHRSVSWYQQTPGQGLQFLFEYFSETQRNKGNFPGRFSGRQFSNSRSEMNVSTLELGDSALYLCASSSEGTGELFFGEGSRLTVL.

On this clone itself: Sequencing ends 3 residues short of the CDR3 end; the germline J gene provides the rest. J is TRBJ2-7 and V is TRBV7-3; TRBD1 matches 7 bases. The CDR3 is 15 amino acids. The V and J ends lost 4 bases and 1 base, in that order; junction bases with no gene match: 7. Germline CDR1 reads SGHTA; CDR2 reads FQGTGA. The CDR3 region is CASSSRGTASYEQYF. The CDR3 DNA, read in part, is TGTGCCAGCAGCTCACGAGGGACAGCATCCTACGAG.

As concerns this clone: The CDR3 extends 3 residues past the end of the read, so its final part is completed from the germline J gene. The rearrangement joins TRBV6-4 to TRBJ2-3, with D possibly being TRBD1 (6 bases). Germline CDR1 MRHNA, CDR2 SNTAGT. The CDR3 consists of 13 residues. V was clipped by 8 bases and J by 2 bases, with 11 bases between them. The chain's CDR3 is CASPDRFTDTQYF. CDR3 bases read: TGTGCCAGCCCAGACAGGTTCACAGATACG.

Worth noting for this clone: The DNA ends 3 residues before the CDR3 does, and the rest of the CDR3 is filled in from the germline J gene. V usage is TRBV7-2 and J usage is TRBJ2-7; weak D call: TRBD1 (6 bases). CDR1 and CDR2 from the germline V gene are SGHTA and FQGNSA. This CDR3 comprises 12 residues. With 5 bases removed from V and 4 bases from J, the gap between germline ends came to 9 bases. The part of the CDR3 DNA that was read is TGTGCCAGCAGCGCCGACAGGTACGAG. Its protein product is CASSADRYE. In full, the CDR3 is CASSADRYEQYF.

A word on this clone: The CDR3 end falls 3 residues outside the read, so it is completed with the germline J gene. The chain joins TRBV2 to TRBJ2-7; 9 nucleotides agree with TRBD1. V lost 7 bases to trimming and J lost 4 bases; unmatched junction nucleotides: 8. The germline V gene encodes CDR1 SNHLY and CDR2 FYNNEI. This CDR3 has 14 residues. The part of the CDR3 DNA that was read is TGTGCCAGCAACCCAACAGGGGGCGAGTACGAG. Protein sequence: CASNPTGGEYE. The CDR3 reads in full as CASNPTGGEYEQYF.

On this clone: Read sequence stops 3 residues before the CDR3 end, and the germline J gene provides the missing end. The J gene is TRBJ2-7, the V gene TRBV2; D possibly corresponds to TRBD2 (5 bases). CDR3 length: 15 residues. V shed 4 bases and J shed 2 bases, with 15 bases lying between them. The germline V gene has CDR1 SNHLY and CDR2 FYNNEI. The CDR3 sequence is CASSVGGWNPYEQYF. The CDR3 DNA, read in part, is TGTGCCAGCAGTGTGGGCGGGTGGAACCCCTACGAG.

Comments on this clone: The read finishes 3 residues shy of the CDR3 end, and the germline J gene is used to complete it. The V call is TRBV7-3, the J call TRBJ2-3, with 8 positions matching TRBD2. The CDR3 sequence is 16 residues long. The germline gives CDR1 SGHTA, CDR2 FQGTGA. The V gene end was trimmed by 1 base and the J gene end by 3 bases; junction bases not matched to a gene: 6. The CDR3 bases that were read are TGTGCCAGCAGCTTAATACCGGGGGGGCTTACAGATACG. This encodes CASSLIPGGLTDT. The whole CDR3 reads CASSLIPGGLTDTQYF.

About this clone: The read ends 3 residues before the CDR3 terminus; that terminus is restored from the germline J gene. The rearrangement uses TRBV19 and TRBJ1-1, with D uncertain. The CDR3 runs 13 residues. The V and J ends lost 6 bases and 1 base respectively, with 9 bases between them. Germline assignment: CDR1 LNHDA and CDR2 SQIVND (reference sequence). The DNA read from the CDR3 is TGTGCCAGTAGAATCAACAGGAACACTGAA. Translated, it gives CASRINRNTE. The whole CDR3 sequence is CASRINRNTEAFF. Combining the CDR3 with reference TRBV19 and TRBJ1-1 gives the whole variable domain DGGITQSPKYLFRKEGQNVTLSCEQNLNHDAMYWYRQDPGQGLRLIYYSQIVNDFQKGDIAEGYSVSREKKESFPLTVTSAQKNPTAFYLCASRINRNTEAFFGQGTRLTVV.

The sequenced CDR3 bases are TGTGCCAGCTCACCCTCGGGGCAAGAGACC. Its protein is CASSPSGQET. The complete CDR3 protein is CASSPSGQETQYF. The genes are TRBV18 and TRBJ2-5, with a tentative D call TRBD2 (5 bases). The read ends 3 residues early relative to the CDR3; the germline J gene fills the gap. V was pared by 3 bases and J by 2 bases, with 7 bases between. Germline values: CDR1 KGHSH, CDR2 LQKENI. The CDR3 is 13 residues long.

Points on this clone: The read stops 3 residues short of the end of the CDR3; the missing end is completed from the germline J gene. The rearrangement uses TRBV20-1 and TRBJ1-3; D is possibly TRBD1 (5 bases). CDR1 DFQATT and CDR2 SNEGSKA come from the germline V gene (reference sequence). Trimming took 0 bases from V and 2 from J, leaving 11 bases between them. CDR3 length: 15 residues. CDR3 residues: CSARDLQGAGNTIYF. The CDR3 bases that were read are TGCAGTGCTAGAGACCTTCAGGGAGCTGGAAACACC.

As concerns this clone: The observed sequence ends 3 residues before the CDR3 terminus, with the missing tail filled in from the germline J gene. This rearrangement joins TRBV7-7 to TRBJ2-3; TRBD2 matches 8 bases. This CDR3 is built from 15 residues. Germline V gives CDR1 SSHAT, CDR2 FNYEAQ (reference sequence). The CDR3 is CASSPGGIEEETQYF. CDR3 bases read: TGTGCCAGCAGCCCGGGGGGGATTGAAGAAGAGACG.